This TCR beta chain was found in a study of blood T cell repertoires in COVID-19. This CDR3 contains 15 residues. Germline assignment: CDR1 MNHEY and CDR2 SMNVEV (reference sequence). J lost 9 bases, V lost 2 bases, and 5 bases had no gene match. Libraries were prepared by immunoSEQ multiplex PCR; TCRdb keeps only in-frame clonotypes and omits some of them. This sample has over 80,000 clones; 70% to 90% occur once, and the top ten carry over 2.5%. The sequence was collected from a woman older than 75 with acute or convalescent COVID-19. Sequences were obtained from peripheral blood. The chain carries TRBV27 and TRBJ1-6; 9 nucleotides line up with TRBD1. The CDR3 protein is CASSLGTGKSSPLHF. CDR3 nucleotide sequence: TGTGCCAGCAGTTTAGGGACAGGGAAGTCTTCACCCCTCCACTTT.